The rows below give T cell receptor beta chains drawn from one sample of a study of beta chain features in type 1 diabetes. Libraries were prepared by immunoSEQ multiplex PCR; TCRdb keeps only in-frame clonotypes and omits some of them. The top ten clones hold 0.9% to 1.1% of a sample with 300,000 to 400,000 clones, 9.3% of them seen once. The sample was central memory CD4+ T cells from blood. These receptors were taken from a man in his thirties or forties with type 1 diabetes. Both conserved end residues are part of each CDR3. D genes are given only for firm matches. Clone size appears in some rows only: once, few, many, or a class for an expanded clone.

CDR3 DNA,CDR3 protein,J gene,CDR3 length,clone size,V gene,D gene
TGTGCTAGTGGTTTGATTAGCGCGGCAGATACGCAGTATTTT,CASGLISAADTQYF,TRBJ2-3,14,-,TRBV12-5,-
TGTGCCAGCACAGACGGGGCCTACGAGCAGTACTTC,CASTDGAYEQYF,TRBJ2-7,12,-,TRBV11-2,-
TGTGCCAGCAGTTACAGGGGGGGCTATGGCTACACCTTC,CASSYRGGYGYTF,TRBJ1-2,13,few,TRBV6-5,-
TGTGCCAGCAAATCAGGGATTAACTATGGCTACACCTTC,CASKSGINYGYTF,TRBJ1-2,13,many,TRBV2,-
TGTGCCAGCTCACCACCTAGGAGTGGCAATGAGCAGTTCTTC,CASSPPRSGNEQFF,TRBJ2-1,14,few,TRBV18,-
TGTGCCAGCAGCCGGTGGAGTGGAGAGACCCAGTACTTC,CASSRWSGETQYF,TRBJ2-5,13,-,TRBV28,-
TGTGCCAGCAGTGACCGTTCTGGGTCCTACGAGCAGTACTTC,CASSDRSGSYEQYF,TRBJ2-7,14,many,TRBV6-6,-
TGTGCCAGCAGCTTAGCTCGTCAGTCCGACGAGCAGTACTTC,CASSLARQSDEQYF,TRBJ2-7,14,-,TRBV7-8,-
TGTGCCAGCAGCCAGATGAAGGTCAGGGGGAATGAGCAGTTCTTC,CASSQMKVRGNEQFF,TRBJ2-1,15,-,TRBV7-6,TRBD1
TGTGCCAGCAGCAGAGCAAGCGGGGGAGGAAATGAGCAGTTCTTC,CASSRASGGGNEQFF,TRBJ2-1,15,few,TRBV5-4,TRBD2
TGCAGCGTTGAAGCGGGGGGTCCGAAGTTCTTC,CSVEAGGPKFF,TRBJ2-1,11,few,TRBV29-1,TRBD2
TGTGCCAGCAGCTTGCGGCTAGCGGGGGGCCCTAGCACAGATACGCAGTATTTT,CASSLRLAGGPSTDTQYF,TRBJ2-3,18,few,TRBV11-2,TRBD2
TGTGCCAGCAGCTTAACCCCGGCAGGCGAGCAGTACTTC,CASSLTPAGEQYF,TRBJ2-7,13,-,TRBV11-3,-
TGTGCCAGCAGCGAGAATGGACAGCCCACAGATACGCAGTATTTT,CASSENGQPTDTQYF,TRBJ2-3,15,few,TRBV7-2,-
TGTGCCAGCAGTAAGGACAGGGAGACCCAGTACTTC,CASSKDRETQYF,TRBJ2-5,12,many,TRBV7-9,TRBD1
TGTGCCAGCAGTGGAAGGGGGGGCACCCCCTACAATGAGCAGTTCTTC,CASSGRGGTPYNEQFF,TRBJ2-1,16,many,TRBV2,-
TGTGCCAGCAGCTTAGAAGCTGGGCAGCCCCAGCATTTT,CASSLEAGQPQHF,TRBJ1-5,13,few,TRBV7-9,-
TGTGCCAGCAGTTTACGGGTGTCTTCTGGTCAGCCCCAGCATTTT,CASSLRVSSGQPQHF,TRBJ1-5,15,few,TRBV27,-
TGCAGCGTTGAACAGGGGTACAATGAGCAGTTCTTC,CSVEQGYNEQFF,TRBJ2-1,12,-,TRBV29-1,-
TGTGCCAGCAGTCTGGGGAAGGCGGAACAAGAGACCCAGTACTTC,CASSLGKAEQETQYF,TRBJ2-5,15,-,TRBV27,-
TGTGCCAGCAGCCCCGACGTAGATACGCAGTATTTT,CASSPDVDTQYF,TRBJ2-3,12,few,TRBV5-6,-
TGCGCCAGCAGCCCCGGGGGTGAAAAACTGTTTTTT,CASSPGGEKLFF,TRBJ1-4,12,few,TRBV5-1,-
TGCGCCAGCAGCTTGAGAGGGTCGGCCGAAAAACTGTTTTTT,CASSLRGSAEKLFF,TRBJ1-4,14,few,TRBV5-1,-
TGCGCCAGCAGTGAGACCGGGGGGCCGATAGAGACCCAGTACTTC,CASSETGGPIETQYF,TRBJ2-5,15,-,TRBV10-2,-
TGCGCCAGCAGCTTGGTCTACAGGGGGAACACTGAAGCTTTCTTT,CASSLVYRGNTEAFF,TRBJ1-1,15,-,TRBV5-1,TRBD1
TGCGCCAGCACTGATCGGGGAAGGTGTTACAATGAGCAGTTCTTC,CASTDRGRCYNEQFF,TRBJ2-1,15,few,TRBV10-1,-
TGTGCCAGCCGGACTAGCGGTTACAATGAGCAGTTCTTC,CASRTSGYNEQFF,TRBJ2-1,13,-,TRBV6-5,TRBD2
TGTGCCAGCAGTGGATCAATCACTGAAGCTTTCTTT,CASSGSITEAFF,TRBJ1-1,12,-,TRBV6-5,-
TGTGCCAGCAGTGCGGGACTAGCGGGGCATAATACGCAGTATTTT,CASSAGLAGHNTQYF,TRBJ2-3,15,-,TRBV6-1,TRBD2
TGCAGCGTTTTACAACAGGGGGCGAGTAACGAGCAGTACTTC,CSVLQQGASNEQYF,TRBJ2-7,14,-,TRBV29-1,TRBD1
TGTGCCAGCAGCTCCCTGAGTGGTGGGGCCAACGTCCTGACTTTC,CASSSLSGGANVLTF,TRBJ2-6,15,-,TRBV7-2,-
TGTGCCAGCAGCCGAAGGACTAGCGGGGTGTATGAGCAGTTCTTC,CASSRRTSGVYEQFF,TRBJ2-1,15,few,TRBV11-2,TRBD2
TGCGCCAGCAGCTTGTTAGGGAACAATCAGCCCCAGCATTTT,CASSLLGNNQPQHF,TRBJ1-5,14,few,TRBV5-1,-
TGTGCCAGCAGTGAAGGGCTGTTAGGCTACACCTTC,CASSEGLLGYTF,TRBJ1-2,12,many,TRBV28,-
TGCGCCAGCAGCCAGGACAGGGTTGGAAACATTCAGTACTTC,CASSQDRVGNIQYF,TRBJ2-4,14,few,TRBV7-9,TRBD1
TGTGCCAGCAGCTTAGGCAGTACTAACTATGGCTACACCTTC,CASSLGSTNYGYTF,TRBJ1-2,14,few,TRBV11-2,-
TGTGCCAGCTCACCACAGACAGGGCCTGAAGGGGAGCAGTACTTC,CASSPQTGPEGEQYF,TRBJ2-7,15,-,TRBV18,TRBD1
TGCGCCAGCAGCTTGGCCGCAGGGAGTGGCTACACCTTC,CASSLAAGSGYTF,TRBJ1-2,13,-,TRBV5-1,-
TGTGCCAGCCGGCCGGACAGGGACTATGGCTACACCTTC,CASRPDRDYGYTF,TRBJ1-2,13,-,TRBV27,TRBD1
TGTGCCAGCAGCTTAGGGACAAACTCCTACGAGCAGTACTTC,CASSLGTNSYEQYF,TRBJ2-7,14,few,TRBV7-8,-